Presented here are 26 T cell receptor beta chains from one specimen sequenced in a study of T-cell memory formation after mild COVID-19. From the 5' RACE reads, TCRdb called clonotypes with MiXCR, one entry per CDR3 protein. Of about 350,000 distinct CDR3 sequences in the sample, 28% were seen once. Sequencing was done on a sample of PBMCs or a T cell subset sorted from them (not recorded which). The source is an adult woman who had mild COVID-19 (a few samples of this study predate the infection). Cell type and time point are not known.

This clonotype occurred a few times. V usage is TRBV12-3 or TRBV12-4 and J usage is TRBJ2-7; tentative D call: TRBD1 (5 bases). V was pared by 0 bases and J by 2 bases, with 11 bases between. CDR3 length equals 15 residues. The CDR3 DNA follows: TGTGCCAGCAGTTTAGCAGGGGCTGGGGCCTACGAGCAGTACTTC. This sequence encodes CASSLAGAGAYEQYF.

The V and J genes are TRBV6-5 and TRBJ2-7; 9 bases match TRBD1. The CDR3 consists of 14 residues. V was clipped by 6 bases and J by 0 bases; unmatched bases: 3. From germline, CDR1 is MNHEY and CDR2 SVGAGI. CDR3 sequence: CASRGQGSSYEQYF. The DNA of the CDR3 is TGTGCCAGCAGAGGACAGGGGAGCTCCTACGAGCAGTACTTC.

This chain joins TRBV12-5 and TRBJ2-3; D perhaps matches TRBD2 (6 bases). Trimming removed 1 base at V and 2 bases at J, with 10 bases between. CDR1 and CDR2 from the germline V gene are LGHNT and FRNRAP. The CDR3 contains 15 residues. CDR3: CASGLGDSYTDTQYF. CDR3 coding DNA: TGTGCTAGTGGTTTGGGGGACTCTTACACAGATACGCAGTATTTT.

V is TRBV4-2 and J is TRBJ2-6, with TRBD2 matching 8 bases. This CDR3 is 20 amino acids long. The V segment lost 2 bases and the J segment 1 base; nucleotides outside the gene matches: 13. CDR1 and CDR2 from the germline V gene are LGHNA and YNFKEQ. The CDR3 region has the DNA TGTGCCAGCAGCCAACCTAGGCTAGCGGGCTATGGTTCTGGGGCCAACGTCCTGACTTTC. Its protein product is CASSQPRLAGYGSGANVLTF.

This clonotype came up many times. The genes are TRBV4-2 and TRBJ2-7, with 8 bases matching TRBD1. The length of the CDR3 is 14 residues. V dropped 3 bases and J dropped 2; count of bases not matched to a gene: 3. Germline V gene lookup returns CDR1 LGHNA and CDR2 YNFKEQ. The CDR3 coding sequence is TGTGCCAGCAGCCACACGGGACAGGCCTACGAGCAGTACTTC. Amino acids: CASSHTGQAYEQYF.

V and J are TRBV29-1 and TRBJ1-5; TRBD1 might be the D (5 bases). The germline gives CDR1 SQVTM, CDR2 ANQGSEA. There are 13 residues in the CDR3. V lost 6 bases and J lost 2, with 11 bases in between. The CDR3 nucleotides are TGCAGCGTCGGGAGGGGAGGCAATCAGCCCCAGCATTTT. It is translated as CSVGRGGNQPQHF.

This clonotype was observed a handful of times. The chain combines TRBV19 with TRBJ2-1, with 10 bases that match TRBD2. The germline V gene has CDR1 LNHDA and CDR2 SQIVND (reference sequence). V dropped 7 bases and J dropped 6; count of bases not matched to a gene: 6. This CDR3 region has 14 residues. CDR3 sequence (DNA): TGTGCCAGTAAAGCGGGAGGGCTAGGCAATGAGCAGTTCTTC. Its protein is CASKAGGLGNEQFF.

The chain couples TRBV5-1 to TRBJ1-6; possibly TRBD1 for D (6 bases). CDR1 and CDR2 (germline): SGHRS, YFSETQ. Trimming cost V 3 bases and J 9 bases, with 13 bases left between them. The CDR3 length is 14 residues. The CDR3 sequence: CASSSGTTASPLHF. CDR3 bases: TGCGCCAGCAGCTCCGGGACAACAGCTTCACCCCTCCACTTT.

The J gene is TRBJ2-1, the V gene TRBV12-3 or TRBV12-4; 8 positions agree with TRBD2. The CDR3 contains 13 residues. V was clipped by 6 bases and J by 14 bases; unmatched bases: 12. CDR3 residues: CASSTRPREGEFF. CDR3 sequence (DNA): TGTGCCAGCAGCACCCGCCCACGGGAGGGGGAGTTCTTC.

The chain recombines TRBV6-2 or TRBV6-3 with TRBJ1-5; D uncertain. The V gene lost 0 bases and the J gene lost 5 bases, with 2 bases spanning the gap. Germline V gives CDR1 MNHEY, CDR2 SVGEGT. This CDR3 contains 12 residues. The CDR3 sequence is CASSYSYQPQHF. For the CDR3, the DNA is TGTGCCAGCAGTTACTCTTATCAGCCCCAGCATTTT.

This rearrangement joins TRBV18 to TRBJ1-1; TRBD1 might be the D (5 bases). Germline lookup yields CDR1 KGHSH and CDR2 LQKENI. This CDR3 has 17 amino acids. V lost 0 bases and J lost 1, with 15 bases in between. CDR3 loop: CASSPPTLTGRNTEAFF. The CDR3 coding sequence is TGTGCCAGCTCACCACCGACGCTGACGGGGCGGAACACTGAAGCTTTCTTT.

In nucleotides, the CDR3 is TGTGCCACCAGCCCGGGGAGGGGGCGAACAGATACGCAGTATTTT. Translation gives CATSPGRGRTDTQYF. This chain connects TRBV15 to TRBJ2-3, with D perhaps being TRBD1 or TRBD2 (7 bases each). Germline loops: CDR1 LNHNV, CDR2 YYDKDF (reference sequence). Trimming removed 5 bases at V and 3 bases at J, with 15 bases between. The CDR3 runs to 15 residues. The complete variable domain, with remaining parts taken from reference TRBV15 and TRBJ2-3, reads DAMVIQNPRYQVTQFGKPVTLSCSQTLNHNVMYWYQQKSSQAPKLLFHYYDKDFNNEADTPDNFQSRRPNTSFCFLDIRSPGLGDTAMYLCATSPGRGRTDTQYFGPGTRLTVL.

This clonotype was observed a few times. This chain joins TRBV29-1 and TRBJ2-3, with TRBD1 matching over 7 bases. Trimming cost V 5 bases and J 2 bases; bases outside gene matches: 4. Looked up from germline, CDR1 is SQVTM and CDR2 is ANQGSEA. This CDR3 region has 13 residues. The CDR3 is CSVYTGDTDTQYF. The CDR3 DNA reads as TGCAGCGTTTACACAGGGGACACAGATACGCAGTATTTT.

In its sample, this clonotype was seen a few times. This chain joins TRBV12-3 or TRBV12-4 and TRBJ1-5; 7 bases are shared with TRBD1. The CDR3 is 15 amino acids. After removal of 6 bases from V and 6 bases from J, the junction contained 11 bases not matched to a gene. In DNA, the CDR3 is TGTGCCAGCAGGACCGACAGGGAGGTCGGTCAGCCCCAGCATTTT. Protein sequence: CASRTDREVGQPQHF.

This clonotype was seen only a few times. V gene TRBV7-9 combines with J gene TRBJ2-7, with unresolved D. The CDR3 consists of 13 residues. Germline V CDR1 and CDR2: SEHNR, FQNEAQ (reference sequence). Trimming cost V 5 bases and J 2 bases, with 10 bases left between them. The CDR3 region has the DNA TGTGCCAGCAGCCCTGACTCCGCCTACGAGCAGTACTTC. It encodes CASSPDSAYEQYF. Drawing the rest from reference TRBV7-9 and TRBJ2-7, the complete variable domain is DTGVSQNPRHKITKRGQNVTFRCDPISEHNRLYWYRQTLGQGPEFLTYFQNEAQLEKSRLLSDRFSAERPKGSFSTLEIQRTEQGDSAMYLCASSPDSAYEQYFGPGTRLTVT.

The chain is built from TRBV18 and TRBJ2-7, with 7 bases aligning to TRBD2. Germline-derived CDR1 and CDR2 are KGHSH and LQKENI. The CDR3 runs to 17 residues. J lost 0 bases, V lost 6 bases, and 14 bases had no gene match. The CDR3 sequence: CASSTFRLAGDSYEQYF. DNA for the CDR3: TGTGCCAGCTCCACTTTTCGGTTAGCGGGTGACTCCTACGAGCAGTACTTC.

This clonotype was counted once. The CDR3 sequence is CASSQGGTLTDTQYF. CDR3 DNA sequence: TGTGCCAGCAGCCAGGGGGGGACCCTGACGGATACGCAGTATTTT. The chain is built from TRBV5-4 and TRBJ2-3; D could derive from TRBD1 or TRBD2 (7 bases each). The CDR3 spans 15 residues. The V gene lost 4 bases and the J gene lost 6 bases, with 18 bases spanning the gap. Germline CDR1 and CDR2: SGHNT and YYREEE (reference sequence).

The chain employs TRBV7-2 and TRBJ2-1, with D perhaps matching TRBD2 (5 bases). The V end lost 1 base, the J end lost 10 bases, and 8 bases lay between the germline ends. The CDR3 has 12 amino acids. Germline V gene sequence: CDR1 SGHTA, CDR2 FQGNSA. The CDR3 reads CASSLDSGEQFF. CDR3 DNA sequence: TGTGCCAGCAGCTTAGATTCGGGGGAGCAGTTCTTC.

This sequence joins TRBV12-3 or TRBV12-4 and TRBJ1-5; perhaps TRBD1 as D (5 bases). CDR3 size: 17 residues. Trimming shortened V by 5 bases and J by 0 bases, and 17 bases separated the two germline ends. Here the CDR3 DNA reads TGTGCCAGCAGTGTAAGGGGCGGAGGACATAGCAATCAGCCCCAGCATTTT. Amino acids: CASSVRGGGHSNQPQHF.

This clonotype was counted between two and nine times. The J gene is TRBJ2-7, the V gene TRBV29-1, with 7 positions matching TRBD1. The junction had 11 bases not matched to a gene; V was cut back by 3 bases and J by 3 bases. CDR1 and CDR2 (germline): SQVTM, ANQGSEA. This CDR3 is built from 15 residues. As DNA, the CDR3 is TGCAGCGTTGAGGTATCACGGGACAGCTACTACGAGCAGTACTTC. This encodes CSVEVSRDSYYEQYF.

This clonotype was seen just once. The chain uses TRBV5-1 and TRBJ2-2; TRBD1 matches 7 bases. The germline V gene has CDR1 SGHRS and CDR2 YFSETQ. Trimming took 2 bases from V and 0 from J; bases not matched to a gene: 10. The CDR3 runs 18 residues. The CDR3 DNA follows: TGCGCCAGCAGCTTCAAAGGACAGGCGACCTCGAACACCGGGGAGCTGTTTTTT. Protein sequence: CASSFKGQATSNTGELFF.

CDR3 protein: CSVRSANTGELFF. CDR3 in DNA: TGCAGCGTCCGGTCCGCGAACACCGGGGAGCTGTTTTTT. V gene TRBV29-1 combines with J gene TRBJ2-2; no firm D call. The CDR3 is 13 residues long. Germline assignment: CDR1 SQVTM and CDR2 ANQGSEA. Trimming pared 6 bases from V and 0 bases from J, leaving 8 bases between.

V is TRBV7-2 and J is TRBJ2-1; possibly TRBD2 for D (6 bases). Trimming removed 1 base from V and 2 bases from J, with 9 bases in between. The CDR3 consists of 15 residues. Per the germline V gene, CDR1 is SGHTA and CDR2 is FQGNSA. The CDR3 is CASSLVGTAYNEQFF. In nucleotides, the CDR3 is TGTGCCAGCAGCTTAGTAGGGACTGCCTACAATGAGCAGTTCTTC.

The chain combines TRBV29-1 with TRBJ1-2; tentative D call: TRBD1 (5 bases). Germline assignment: CDR1 SQVTM and CDR2 ANQGSEA. The germline V and J ends were trimmed by 4 bases and 4 bases, with 13 bases remaining between them. There are 13 residues in the CDR3. CDR3 in DNA: TGCAGCGTTGGCCAGGGCTGGGGCTATGGCTACACCTTC. It specifies CSVGQGWGYGYTF.

This clonotype has just a few counts. The rearrangement uses TRBV7-2 and TRBJ2-4; TRBD2 might be the D (5 bases). The CDR3 totals 15 residues. The V and J ends lost 5 bases and 0 bases respectively, with 11 bases between them. From germline, CDR1 is SGHTA and CDR2 FQGNSA. CDR3 sequence: CASSSDYLAKNIQYF. The CDR3 DNA is TGTGCCAGCAGCAGCGACTACTTAGCCAAAAACATTCAGTACTTC.

The chain couples TRBV11-2 to TRBJ1-2, with D unresolved. Germline V gene lookup returns CDR1 SGHAT and CDR2 FQNNGV. V was trimmed by 2 bases and J by 0 bases, leaving 10 bases between them. The CDR3 runs to 15 residues. The CDR3 sequence is CASSLLDLTNYGYTF. CDR3 DNA sequence: TGTGCCAGCAGCTTATTAGATCTAACTAACTATGGCTACACCTTC.